What follows describes a single T cell receptor beta chain. Individuals drawn from approximately 26 US areas were about 18 to 95 years old. Generated by immunoSEQ multiplex PCR, the TCRdb table keeps only in-frame clones and is missing some. The sample records hundreds of thousands of clones, 70% to 90% being singletons. V shed 1 base and J shed 0 bases, with 7 bases lying between them. CDR3 length: 15 residues. Germline loops: CDR1 LNHDA, CDR2 SQIVND (reference sequence). The sample comes from a study of blood T cell repertoires in COVID-19. The genes are TRBV19 and TRBJ1-5; D is perhaps TRBD1 (5 bases). The receptor was derived from a woman between 40 and 55 years old with acute COVID-19. Material for sequencing was PBMCs or T cells enriched from blood (not recorded which). This CDR3 is CASSIGGVSNQPQHF. CDR3 DNA: TGTGCCAGTAGTATAGGGGGGGTTAGCAATCAGCCCCAGCATTTT.